The next 21 T cell receptor beta chains were all read from a single sample in a study of T and B cells in COVID-19 patients. BIOMED2 TRB-A/B primer pools were used in multiplex TRB PCR. A single record per CDR3 protein comes from TCRdb applying MiXCR to the multiplex PCR reads. The data show roughly 4,800 distinct CDR3 sequences, 20% to 25% seen once. From blood, roughly 240-550 ng of genomic DNA served as TRB template. Specimen: blood. Every receptor here comes from a human donor with active COVID-19.

The rearrangement joins TRBV20-1 to TRBJ2-3; 9 positions match TRBD2. The length of the CDR3 is 14 residues. The V and J ends lost 8 bases and 3 bases, in that order; junction bases with no gene match: 9. Germline-derived CDR1 and CDR2 are DFQATT and SNEGSKA (reference sequence). This CDR3 reads CSRLAGMRTDTQYF. For the CDR3, the DNA is TGCAGTCGCCTAGCGGGAATGAGAACAGATACGCAGTATTTT.

This chain links TRBV7-2 with TRBJ1-2, with D uncertain. CDR1 and CDR2 (germline): SGHTA, FQGNSA. The CDR3 covers 15 residues. The V end lost 4 bases, the J end lost 4 bases, and 16 bases lay between the germline ends. This chain's CDR3 is CASSSERRAGYGYTF. CDR3 in DNA: TGTGCCAGCAGCTCAGAACGAAGGGCTGGCTATGGCTACACCTTC.

This clonotype is categorized as medium-sized. This chain connects TRBV18 to TRBJ2-1; 16 nucleotides match TRBD2. With V trimmed by 3 bases and J by 6 bases, 2 bases remained unmatched. The CDR3 totals 16 residues. CDR1 and CDR2 from the germline V gene are KGHSH and LQKENI. The CDR3 loop reads CASSPGTSGGGNEQFF. In DNA, the CDR3 is TGTGCCAGCTCACCCGGGACTAGCGGGGGGGGCAATGAGCAGTTCTTC.

By frequency in the sample, this clonotype is large. The chain couples TRBV11-1 to TRBJ2-3, with 8 nucleotides matching TRBD2. The CDR3 is made up of 18 amino acids. V shed 0 bases and J 6 bases; nucleotides not matched to a gene: 14. Germline CDR1 reads SGHAT; CDR2 reads FQDESV (reference sequence). The CDR3 spells CASSLARGLVAWRDTQYF. CDR3 nucleotide sequence: TGTGCCAGCAGCTTAGCGCGGGGACTAGTGGCCTGGAGGGATACGCAGTATTTT. The full variable domain, completed using reference TRBV11-1 and TRBJ2-3, is EAEVAQSPRYKITEKSQAVAFWCDPISGHATLYWYRQILGQGPELLVQFQDESVVDDSQLPKDRFSAERLKGVDSTLKIQPAELGDSAMYLCASSLARGLVAWRDTQYFGPGTRLTVL.

This clonotype was observed a handful of times. The V call is TRBV7-9, the J call TRBJ2-1; D gene unclear. Looked up from germline, CDR1 is SEHNR and CDR2 is FQNEAQ (reference sequence). CDR3 size: 14 residues. V lost 1 base and J 5 bases, leaving 9 bases between the germline ends. The CDR3 loop is CASSLEDGNNEQFF. CDR3 DNA sequence: TGTGCCAGCAGCTTAGAGGACGGAAACAATGAGCAGTTCTTC.

This sequence joins TRBV4-3 and TRBJ1-2, with 8 bases lining up with TRBD1. The V gene's germline CDR1 is LGHNA and CDR2 YSLEER. This CDR3 is 16 amino acids long. Unmatched junction bases numbered 11, after V lost 2 bases and J lost 6 bases. The CDR3 sequence is CASSQTQGAGGHGYTF. In nucleotides, the CDR3 is TGCGCCAGCAGCCAAACTCAGGGGGCTGGCGGACATGGCTACACCTTC.

The chain couples TRBV10-3 to TRBJ1-2; tentatively, D is TRBD1 (5 bases). Trimming took off 7 bases at V and 4 bases at J, with 16 bases between the two ends. There are 14 residues in the CDR3. The germline CDR1 and CDR2 sequences are ENHRY and SYGVKD. CDR3 protein: CAIKPGAQGYGYTF. CDR3 nucleotides: TGTGCCATCAAGCCCGGGGCGCAAGGCTATGGCTACACCTTC.

As to this clonotype: This CDR3 is missing its conserved last phenylalanine or tryptophan, likely due to a read error. No DNA is shown, since the ends of the CDR3 on it are uncertain; the CDR3 is the one TCRdb lists. V and J are TRBV6-5 and TRBJ2-1; whether TRBD1, the table's D call, matches the DNA was not checked. Germline V gene data show CDR1 as MNHEY and CDR2 as SVGAGI. Inclusive of both ends, the CDR3 amounts to 13 amino acids. The CDR3 protein is CASSYVRGGEKGV.

The chain couples TRBV18 to TRBJ2-3; 11 bases agree with TRBD2. The CDR3 spans 20 residues. V shed 3 bases, J shed 0 bases, and the junction held 14 bases outside the gene matches. CDR1 and CDR2 (germline): KGHSH, LQKENI. CDR3 sequence (DNA): TGTGCCAGCTCACCCGGGACTAGCGGAGCCCACCGTGCTAGCACAGATACGCAGTATTTT. Translating it yields CASSPGTSGAHRASTDTQYF.

The chain carries TRBV4-1 and TRBJ2-2, with 8 bases that match TRBD1. Looked up from germline, CDR1 is MGHRA and CDR2 is YSYEKL. V was pared by 1 base and J by 6 bases, with 13 bases of the junction left unmatched. The CDR3 is 18 residues long. The CDR3: CASSQGRQGLTVSGELFF. The DNA for the CDR3 is TGCGCCAGCAGCCAAGGGCGACAGGGGTTGACGGTCTCCGGGGAGCTGTTTTTT.

This clonotype qualifies as medium-sized. The genes are TRBV6-5 and TRBJ1-5, with a weak D call TRBD1 (5 bases). CDR3 length: 11 residues. V was clipped by 8 bases and J by 12 bases, with 14 bases between them. The germline gives CDR1 MNHEY, CDR2 SVGAGI. The CDR3 reads CASLGGDRQHF. The CDR3, as DNA: TGTGCCAGCCTGGGGGGTGATCGCCAGCATTTT.

This clonotype was seen a few times. The chain is built from TRBV7-2 and TRBJ2-5; 9 bases fit TRBD1. CDR3 size: 15 residues. Germline CDR1 reads SGHTA; CDR2 reads FQGNSA. Trimming at V came to 1 base and at J to 2 bases, leaving 2 bases not matched to a gene. In DNA form, the CDR3 reads TGTGCCAGCAGCTTAGTGACAGGGGGTCAAGAGACCCAGTACTTC. Its protein is CASSLVTGGQETQYF.

By share, this clonotype counts as medium-sized. This sequence joins TRBV6-6 and TRBJ2-7; no firm D call. This CDR3 region has 16 residues. Germline V gives CDR1 MNHNY, CDR2 SVGAGI (reference sequence). With 0 bases removed from V and 4 bases from J, the gap between germline ends came to 16 bases. The CDR3 coding sequence is TGTGCCAGCAGTTACTCGGGGTGGCGGCCTAATTACGAGCAGTACTTC. Protein product: CASSYSGWRPNYEQYF.

The V gene is TRBV7-9, the J gene TRBJ2-2; D not certain. This CDR3 is built from 14 residues. In germline, CDR1 is SEHNR, CDR2 FQNEAQ (reference sequence). V lost 2 bases and J 2 bases, leaving 6 bases between the germline ends. The CDR3 coding sequence is TGTGCCAGCAGCTTAAACCCCAACACCGGGGAGCTGTTTTTT. Residues: CASSLNPNTGELFF.

This clonotype ranks as medium-sized. V is TRBV5-6 and J is TRBJ2-2; D is unresolved. Germline V gene data show CDR1 as SGHDT and CDR2 as YYEEEE. Trimming cost V 2 bases and J 7 bases, with 3 bases left between them. This CDR3 comprises 11 residues. In DNA, the CDR3 is TGTGCCAGCAGCTTCGACGGGGAGCTGTTTTTT. Translation: CASSFDGELFF.

This clonotype was recorded a few times. This chain connects TRBV6-6 to TRBJ1-5; D not resolved. This CDR3 is built from 12 residues. The germline CDR1 and CDR2 sequences are MNHNY and SVGAGI (reference sequence). Trimming left V 7 bases short and J 5 bases short, with 9 bases between. The CDR3 protein is CASTGRDQPQHF. Here the CDR3 DNA reads TGTGCCAGCACGGGTCGGGATCAGCCCCAGCATTTT.

This clonotype was counted many times. This sequence joins TRBV6-5 and TRBJ2-4; 7 positions agree with TRBD1. The germline V gene encodes CDR1 MNHEY and CDR2 SVGAGI. V dropped 6 bases and J dropped 0; count of bases not matched to a gene: 8. The CDR3 is 16 residues long. CDR3 nucleotides: TGTGCCAGCAGCCTCGTAGACAGGGTAGCCAAAAACATTCAGTACTTC. Translated: CASSLVDRVAKNIQYF.

This clonotype is labeled medium-sized. The chain recombines TRBV27 with TRBJ2-7; D is perhaps TRBD1 (5 bases). Germline CDR1 and CDR2: MNHEY and SMNVEV (reference sequence). The CDR3 covers 13 residues. The V and J ends lost 3 bases and 2 bases respectively, with 8 bases between them. The CDR3 reads CASSLQGPYEQYF. The CDR3 coding sequence is TGTGCCAGCAGTTTGCAGGGCCCCTACGAGCAGTACTTC.

By share, this clonotype ranks as medium-sized. The CDR3 nucleotides read TGTGCCAGCAGCTTGGGACACCCGAACACTGAAGCTTTCTTT. It specifies CASSLGHPNTEAFF. The chain employs TRBV7-6 and TRBJ1-1, with D tentatively TRBD1 (6 bases). The V end was cut by 3 bases, the J end by 1 base, with 9 bases between. From germline, CDR1 is SGHVS and CDR2 FNYEAQ. This CDR3 contains 14 residues.

V gene TRBV5-1 combines with J gene TRBJ2-1, with a weak D call TRBD2 (5 bases). V lost 5 bases and J 0 bases, leaving 9 bases between the germline ends. Germline CDR1 is SGHRS and CDR2 is YFSETQ. This CDR3 has 14 amino acids. The DNA for the CDR3 is TGCGCCAGCAGGGAGGCCGACTCCTACAATGAGCAGTTCTTC. Its protein product is CASREADSYNEQFF. Combining the CDR3 with reference TRBV5-1 and TRBJ2-1 gives the whole variable domain KAGVTQTPRYLIKTRGQQVTLSCSPISGHRSVSWYQQTPGQGLQFLFEYFSETQRNKGNFPGRFSGRQFSNSRSEMNVSTLELGDSALYLCASREADSYNEQFFGPGTRLTVL.

This clonotype is categorized as medium-sized. This sequence joins TRBV4-2 and TRBJ2-2; tentatively, D is TRBD1 (5 bases). This CDR3 spans 17 amino acids. The ends were cut back, 1 base at V and 6 bases at J, with 18 bases in the middle. Germline V gene data show CDR1 as LGHNA and CDR2 as YNFKEQ. CDR3 region: CASSQGGRAIDAGELFF. The CDR3 nucleotides read TGTGCCAGCAGCCAAGGAGGCAGGGCTATCGACGCCGGGGAGCTGTTTTTT.